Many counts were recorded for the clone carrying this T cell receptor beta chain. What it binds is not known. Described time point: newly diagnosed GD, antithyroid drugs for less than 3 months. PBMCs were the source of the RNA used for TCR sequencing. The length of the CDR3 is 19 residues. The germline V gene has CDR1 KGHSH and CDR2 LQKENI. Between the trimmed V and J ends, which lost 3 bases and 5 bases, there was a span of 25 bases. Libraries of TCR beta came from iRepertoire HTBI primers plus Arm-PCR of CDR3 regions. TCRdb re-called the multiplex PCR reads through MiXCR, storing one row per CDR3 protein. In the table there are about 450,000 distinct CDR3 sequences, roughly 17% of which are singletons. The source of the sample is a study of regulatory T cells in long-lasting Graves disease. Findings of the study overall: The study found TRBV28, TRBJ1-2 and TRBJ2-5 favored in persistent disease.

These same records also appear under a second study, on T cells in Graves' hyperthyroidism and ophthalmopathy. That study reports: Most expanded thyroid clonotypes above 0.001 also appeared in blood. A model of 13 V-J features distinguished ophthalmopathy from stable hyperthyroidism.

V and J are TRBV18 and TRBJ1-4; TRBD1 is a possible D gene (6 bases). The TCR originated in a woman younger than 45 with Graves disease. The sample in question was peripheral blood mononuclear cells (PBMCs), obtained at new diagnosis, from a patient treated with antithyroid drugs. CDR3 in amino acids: CASSPYTISPGVLNEKLFF. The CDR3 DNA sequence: TGTGCCAGCTCACCCTATACTATCAGCCCAGGGGTCTTGAATGAAAAACTGTTTTTT.